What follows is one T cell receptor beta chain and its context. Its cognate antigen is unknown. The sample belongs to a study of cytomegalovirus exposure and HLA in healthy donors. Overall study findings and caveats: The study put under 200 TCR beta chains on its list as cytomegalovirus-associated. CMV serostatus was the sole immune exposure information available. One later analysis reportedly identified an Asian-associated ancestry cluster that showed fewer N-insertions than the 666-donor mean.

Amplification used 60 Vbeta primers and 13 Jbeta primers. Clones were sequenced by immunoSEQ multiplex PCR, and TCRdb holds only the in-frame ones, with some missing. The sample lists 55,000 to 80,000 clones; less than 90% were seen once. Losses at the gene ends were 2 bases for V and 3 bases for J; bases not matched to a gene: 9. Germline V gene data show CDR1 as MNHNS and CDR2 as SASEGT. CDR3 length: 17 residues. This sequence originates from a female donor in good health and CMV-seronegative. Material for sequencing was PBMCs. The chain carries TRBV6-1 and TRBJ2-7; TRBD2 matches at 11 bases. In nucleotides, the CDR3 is TGTGCCAGCAGTGAAATGCAAATAGCGGGGGGGCGCTACGAGCAGTACTTC. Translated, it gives CASSEMQIAGGRYEQYF.